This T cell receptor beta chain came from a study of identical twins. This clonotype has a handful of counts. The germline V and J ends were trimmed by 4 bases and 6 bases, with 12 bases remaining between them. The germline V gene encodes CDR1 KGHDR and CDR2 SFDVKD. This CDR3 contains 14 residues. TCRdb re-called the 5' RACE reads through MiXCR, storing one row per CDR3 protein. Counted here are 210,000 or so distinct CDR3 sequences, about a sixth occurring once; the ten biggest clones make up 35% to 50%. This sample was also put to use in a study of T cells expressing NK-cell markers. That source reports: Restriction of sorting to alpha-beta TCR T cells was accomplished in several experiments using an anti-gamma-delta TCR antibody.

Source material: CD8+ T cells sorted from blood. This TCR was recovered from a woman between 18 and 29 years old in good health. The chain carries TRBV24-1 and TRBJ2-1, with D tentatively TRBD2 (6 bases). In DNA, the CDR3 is TGTGCCACCAGTGAGCCGGGAGTCCCCAATGAGCAGTTCTTC. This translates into CATSEPGVPNEQFF.